This T cell receptor beta chain was found in a study of T cell changes during pregnancy in multiple sclerosis. This CDR3 has 14 residues. Trimming stripped 4 bases from V and 4 bases from J, with 13 bases between. CDR1 and CDR2 from the germline V gene are SGHNT and YYREEE (reference sequence). Clones were read by immunoSEQ multiplex PCR, and TCRdb kept only the in-frame ones, dropping some. The sample yields 35,000 or so clones, approximately 89% seen once. The clonotype was recovered from a female donor with multiple sclerosis, enrolled in a pregnancy study. This specimen consisted of CD8+ T cells from peripheral blood mononuclear cells, obtained in the third trimester of pregnancy. The gene calls are TRBV5-4 and TRBJ2-3, with D tentatively TRBD1 (5 bases). The DNA of the CDR3 is TGTGCCAGCAGCACTTCCTGGGGCGCAGATACGCAGTATTTT. Protein sequence: CASSTSWGADTQYF.